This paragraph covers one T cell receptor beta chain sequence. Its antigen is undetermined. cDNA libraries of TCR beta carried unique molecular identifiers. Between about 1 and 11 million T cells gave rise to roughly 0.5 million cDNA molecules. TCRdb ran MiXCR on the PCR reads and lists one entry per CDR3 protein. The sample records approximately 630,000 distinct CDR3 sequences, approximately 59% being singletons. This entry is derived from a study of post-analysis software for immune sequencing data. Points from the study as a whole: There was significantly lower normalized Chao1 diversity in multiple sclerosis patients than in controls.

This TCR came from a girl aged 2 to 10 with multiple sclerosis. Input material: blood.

Here the CDR3 DNA reads TGCAGTGCTAGTAAGGGATACCAAGAGACCCAGTACTTC. Amino acid sequence: CSASKGYQETQYF. The V gene is TRBV20-1, the J gene TRBJ2-5, with no clear D. Germline V gene data show CDR1 as DFQATT and CDR2 as SNEGSKA (reference sequence). The V gene lost 3 bases and the J gene lost 0 bases, with 8 bases spanning the gap. CDR3 size: 13 residues.